The next 18 T cell receptor beta chains were all read from a single sample in a study of T cells in women clearing cervical HPV infection. This table comes from immunoSEQ multiplex PCR, and its TCRdb copy is limited to in-frame clones, with some not included. The repertoire table contains tens of thousands of clones. What was sequenced was blood buffy coat. The receptors were gathered from a woman aged 18 to 69 with a cervical HPV16 infection that either progressed to CIN3+ or cleared (not recorded which).

In the case of this clone: Read coverage stops 3 residues before the CDR3 terminus; the germline J gene supplies the remainder. V and J are TRBV7-8 and TRBJ1-2; 10 positions agree with TRBD1. V lost 6 bases and J lost 7; bases outside the gene matches: 5. The CDR3 loop spans 13 amino acids. CDR1 is SGHVS, CDR2 FQNEAQ, per germline. Here the CDR3 reads CASRGTGAGGYTF. CDR3 bases read: TGTGCCAGCAGAGGGACAGGGGCTGGTGGC.

Notes on this clone: The read falls 3 residues short of the CDR3 end, and the missing part is taken from the germline J gene. The V gene is TRBV5-1, the J gene TRBJ2-1; a weak D match, TRBD2 (6 bases). Trimming stripped 3 bases from V and 9 bases from J, with 16 bases between. CDR1 is SGHRS and CDR2 is YFSETQ in the germline V gene. This CDR3 has 14 amino acids. The CDR3 here is CASSSGTALREQFF. Incomplete CDR3 DNA: TGCGCCAGCAGCTCTGGGACTGCCCTGCGTGAG.

For this clone: The read stops 3 residues short of the end of the CDR3; the missing end is completed from the germline J gene. The V call is TRBV7-9, the J call TRBJ2-1; D remains ambiguous. This CDR3 is 11 amino acids long. V was cut by 5 bases and J by 8 bases, with 7 bases left in between. Germline CDR1 reads SEHNR; CDR2 reads FQNEAQ (reference sequence). The chain's CDR3 is CASSPRYEQFF. The covered CDR3 bases are TGTGCCAGCAGCCCTAGGTATGAG.

A remark on this clone: The read gets to within 3 residues of the CDR3 end, and the germline J gene fills in the rest. The gene calls are TRBV18 and TRBJ2-4; 13 nucleotides align to TRBD2. This CDR3 region has 16 residues. Germline-derived CDR1 and CDR2 are KGHSH and LQKENI. Partial CDR3 DNA: TGTGCCAGCTCACCACCGGGACTAGCGGGGAACAATGAT. Protein product: CASSPPGLAGNND. The full CDR3 protein is CASSPPGLAGNNDQYF.

With regard to this clone: The read stops 3 residues short of the end of the CDR3; the missing end is completed from the germline J gene. This sequence joins TRBV5-1 and TRBJ1-3; no definite D call. V shed 0 bases and J shed 0 bases, with 10 bases lying between them. The CDR3 contains 16 residues. Germline values: CDR1 SGHRS, CDR2 YFSETQ. The part of the CDR3 DNA that was read is TGCGCCAGCAGCTTGGGACTCACAAACTCTGGAAACACC. Protein product: CASSLGLTNSGNT. The full CDR3 protein is CASSLGLTNSGNTIYF.

Comment on this clone: The DNA ends 3 residues before the CDR3 does, and the rest of the CDR3 is filled in from the germline J gene. This chain connects TRBV5-4 to TRBJ1-5; 8 nucleotides align to TRBD1. The CDR3 length is 13 residues. CDR1 is SGHNT and CDR2 is YYREEE in the germline V gene (reference sequence). The ends lost 2 bases at V and 7 bases at J; junction bases unmatched: 2. CDR3 sequence reads: CASSFDRGQPQHF. The CDR3 bases that were read are TGTGCCAGCAGCTTCGACAGGGGCCAGCCC. Variable domain in full (rest from reference TRBV5-4 and TRBJ1-5): ETGVTQSPTHLIKTRGQQVTLRCSSQSGHNTVSWYQQALGQGPQFIFQYYREEENGRGNFPPRFSGLQFPNYSSELNVNALELDDSALYLCASSFDRGQPQHFGDGTRLSIL.

Comment on this clone: The read terminates 3 residues before the CDR3 end, so the remaining end is supplied by the germline J gene. J is TRBJ2-3 and V is TRBV7-3; D may be TRBD2 (6 bases). V was pared by 4 bases and J by 0 bases, with 8 bases between. CDR3 length: 14 residues. In germline, CDR1 is SGHTA, CDR2 FQGTGA. CDR3 sequence reads: CASSSGTSTDTQYF. The CDR3 bases that were read are TGTGCCAGCAGCTCCGGGACTAGCACAGATACG.

As regards this clone: The read gets to within 3 residues of the CDR3 end, and the germline J gene fills in the rest. The chain joins TRBV19 to TRBJ1-3; D is ambiguous. Trimming left V 0 bases short and J 4 bases short, with 10 bases between. CDR1 is LNHDA and CDR2 is SQIVND in the germline V gene (reference sequence). The CDR3 spans 15 residues. The DNA read from the CDR3 is TGTGCCAGTAGTATAGAGTTTTCCCAAGGAAACACC. It is translated as CASSIEFSQGNT. The entire CDR3 is CASSIEFSQGNTIYF.

A remark on this clone: Read coverage stops 3 residues before the CDR3 terminus; the germline J gene supplies the remainder. The chain has TRBV30 and TRBJ1-6, with 11 positions matching TRBD1. Germline-derived CDR1 and CDR2 are GTSNPN and SVGIG (reference sequence). CDR3 length equals 13 residues. V was clipped by 7 bases and J by 10 bases; unmatched bases: 6. The CDR3 loop is CASGQGEFSPLHF. The sequenced CDR3 bases are TGTGCCTCGGGACAGGGGGAATTCTCACCC.

A note on this clone: The CDR3 extends 3 residues past the end of the read, so its final part is completed from the germline J gene. The genes are TRBV5-1 and TRBJ2-5; D unresolved. Deletions cut 4 bases from V and 4 bases from J, with 11 bases between. CDR1 and CDR2 from the germline V gene are SGHRS and YFSETQ. The CDR3 length is 13 residues. The CDR3 here is CASSNPSLETQYF. Partial CDR3 DNA: TGCGCCAGCAGCAACCCTAGTTTAGAGACC.

Its frequency marks this clone as medium-sized. With the read ending 3 residues before the CDR3 end, the germline J gene is used to fill in that end. V usage is TRBV29-1 and J usage is TRBJ2-1; tentative D call: TRBD1 (6 bases). This CDR3 comprises 14 residues. From germline, CDR1 is SQVTM and CDR2 ANQGSEA. V was pared by 5 bases and J by 0 bases, with 11 bases between. The CDR3 DNA, read in part, is TGCAGCGTTATACGGGACACCTCCTACAATGAG. It is translated as CSVIRDTSYNE. The whole CDR3 reads CSVIRDTSYNEQFF.

As regards this clone: The read terminates 3 residues before the CDR3 end, so the remaining end is supplied by the germline J gene. The chain carries TRBV2 and TRBJ1-2; 7 bases are a match to TRBD1. Germline CDR1 and CDR2: SNHLY and FYNNEI. This CDR3 is built from 16 residues. Germline trimming cut 5 bases from V and 2 bases from J; bases unmatched to any gene: 11. The CDR3 here is CASSKLTGLANYGYTF. CDR3 DNA (partial): TGTGCCAGCAGTAAGTTGACAGGGCTAGCGAACTATGGC.

The sequenced part of the CDR3 DNA is TGCAGTGCTGTCCCCGGGACATACAAAAACATT. Protein: CSAVPGTYKNI. The complete CDR3 protein is CSAVPGTYKNIQYF. The chain is built from TRBV20-1 and TRBJ2-4; D may be TRBD1 (6 bases). The read gets to within 3 residues of the CDR3 end, and the germline J gene fills in the rest. The CDR3 runs to 14 residues. Germline loops: CDR1 DFQATT, CDR2 SNEGSKA (reference sequence). V gave up 5 bases and J gave up 3 bases, with 14 bases separating them.

On this clone itself: The read ends 3 residues shy of where the CDR3 ends; the end is completed using the germline J gene. The genes are TRBV19 and TRBJ1-1; a weak D match, TRBD1 (6 bases). This CDR3 region has 13 residues. Germline CDR1 reads LNHDA; CDR2 reads SQIVND (reference sequence). CDR3 bases read: TGTGCCAGTAGTACCCGCCAGGGGATCGAA. Translation gives CASSTRQGIE. The complete CDR3 sequence is CASSTRQGIEAFF. The complete variable domain, with remaining parts taken from reference TRBV19 and TRBJ1-1, reads DGGITQSPKYLFRKEGQNVTLSCEQNLNHDAMYWYRQDPGQGLRLIYYSQIVNDFQKGDIAEGYSVSREKKESFPLTVTSAQKNPTAFYLCASSTRQGIEAFFGQGTRLTVV.

Regarding this clone: The CDR3 is cut off 3 residues early in the read; its end comes from the germline J gene. The J gene is TRBJ2-1, the V gene TRBV29-1, with TRBD2 matching 11 bases. This CDR3 region has 17 residues. The ends lost 3 bases at V and 2 bases at J; junction bases unmatched: 9. Germline values: CDR1 SQVTM, CDR2 ANQGSEA. This chain's CDR3 is CSVENPTSGNTYNEQFF. The CDR3 DNA, read in part, is TGCAGCGTTGAGAACCCGACTAGCGGGAATACCTACAATGAG.

In the case of this clone: The read falls 3 residues short of the CDR3 end, and the missing part is taken from the germline J gene. The chain links TRBV19 to TRBJ1-5; no clear D gene. V was cut by 3 bases and J by 1 base, with 10 bases left in between. The CDR3 loop spans 15 amino acids. Germline V gives CDR1 LNHDA, CDR2 SQIVND (reference sequence). Here the CDR3 reads CASSIQALSNQPQHF. Partial CDR3 DNA: TGTGCCAGTAGTATTCAGGCCCTGAGCAATCAGCCC.

Concerning this clone: The DNA ends 3 residues before the CDR3 does, and the rest of the CDR3 is filled in from the germline J gene. The chain uses TRBV5-1 and TRBJ1-1, with a weak D call TRBD1 (6 bases). This CDR3 is 14 amino acids long. Germline CDR1 SGHRS, CDR2 YFSETQ. With 1 base removed from V and 3 bases from J, the gap between germline ends came to 10 bases. CDR3 DNA, as far as it was read: TGCGCCAGCAGCTTGCAGGGGACGGACACTGAA. Its protein is CASSLQGTDTE. The complete CDR3 protein is CASSLQGTDTEAFF.

Notes on this clone: The read halts 3 residues ahead of the CDR3 end, with the missing end drawn from the germline J gene. This chain uses TRBV6-2 or TRBV6-3 with TRBJ2-7, with D unclear. CDR3 size: 12 residues. V was pared by 5 bases and J by 1 base, with 6 bases between. The V gene's germline CDR1 is MNHEY and CDR2 SVGEGT. CDR3 DNA (partial): TGTGCCAGCAGTGCGGTTTCCTACGAG. It encodes CASSAVSYE. The complete CDR3 reads CASSAVSYEQYF.